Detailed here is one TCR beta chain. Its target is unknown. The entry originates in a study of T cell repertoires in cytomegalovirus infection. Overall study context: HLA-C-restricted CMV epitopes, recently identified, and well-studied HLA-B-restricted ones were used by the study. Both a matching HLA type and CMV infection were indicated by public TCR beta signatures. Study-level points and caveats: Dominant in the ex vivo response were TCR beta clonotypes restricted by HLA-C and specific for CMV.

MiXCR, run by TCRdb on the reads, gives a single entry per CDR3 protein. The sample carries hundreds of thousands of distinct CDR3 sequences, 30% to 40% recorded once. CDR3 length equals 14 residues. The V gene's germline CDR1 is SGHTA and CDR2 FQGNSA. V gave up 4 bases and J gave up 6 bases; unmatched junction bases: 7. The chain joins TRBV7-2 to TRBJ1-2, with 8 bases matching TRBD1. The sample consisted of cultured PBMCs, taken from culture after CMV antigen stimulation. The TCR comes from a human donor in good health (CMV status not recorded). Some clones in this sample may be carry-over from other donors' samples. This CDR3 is CASSSRTGTNGYTF. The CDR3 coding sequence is TGTGCCAGCAGCTCCCGGACAGGGACTAATGGCTACACCTTC.